This T cell receptor (beta chain) emerged from a study of blood T cell repertoires in COVID-19. As for the study in general: Both acute and convalescent COVID-19 samples were obtained from the United States, Italy and Spain. From T cells, B-cell-depleted T cells, or PBMCs came the material, which was cDNA or gDNA.

This CDR3 is 14 amino acids long. V was shortened by 0 bases and J by 7 bases, with 12 bases between the two germline ends. Per the germline V gene, CDR1 is LGHNA and CDR2 is YNFKEQ. The authors' processing: Amplification of reference gene primers was used by the study to estimate nucleated cell counts. The data were produced by immunoSEQ multiplex PCR, yet TCRdb's version contains in-frame clones alone and is incomplete. That table is the source of V, J and clone size, and D and trimming were worked out from the DNA. The sample consists of fewer than 300,000 clones, approximately 90% of them appearing once.

This chain links TRBV4-2 with TRBJ2-5; tentative D call: TRBD1 (5 bases). This receptor was obtained from a man in his thirties or forties with acute or convalescent COVID-19. Sequenced input: peripheral blood. The CDR3, as DNA: TGTGCCAGCAGCCAAGAGACAGATGAAGCGACCCAGTACTTC. Amino acid sequence: CASSQETDEATQYF.